Shown below are 21 T cell receptor beta chains from a single sample sequenced in a study of beta chain features in type 1 diabetes. Which antigens these TCRs recognize remains unknown. Study-level findings and limits: In all four CD4+ subsets, TCRB CDR3 length was significantly, moderately reduced in type 1 diabetes.

Since all of the isolated RNA was reverse transcribed, expressed TCRB transcripts were what got sequenced. The table came from immunoSEQ multiplex PCR; TCRdb's copy has only in-frame clones and leaves some out. The sample holds roughly 50,000 clones; roughly 39% are singletons and the top ten take approximately 1.4%. Material: Tregs from blood. These receptors originate from a man aged 25-40 years with type 1 diabetes.

This clone occurred a few times. CDR3 nucleotides: TGTGCCAGCACCAAAGGACAGTCGTCTAGCACAGATACGCAGTATTTT. Translated: CASTKGQSSSTDTQYF. This chain joins TRBV6-6 and TRBJ2-3; tentative D call: TRBD1 (6 bases). CDR1 MNHNY and CDR2 SVGAGI come from the germline V gene (reference sequence). V lost 7 bases, J lost 0 bases, and 17 bases lay in between. This CDR3 contains 16 residues.

This clone was recorded only once. In DNA form, the CDR3 reads TGTGCCAGCAGTCAAATTCAGGGGGCTTCCTACAATGAGCAGTTCTTC. Encoded protein: CASSQIQGASYNEQFF. The V and J genes are TRBV28 and TRBJ2-1, with 8 bases that match TRBD1. J gave up 1 base and V 5 bases, and 7 bases lay outside the gene matches. Germline CDR1 is MDHEN and CDR2 is SYDVKM. This CDR3 has 16 amino acids.

This chain connects TRBV28 to TRBJ1-5; perhaps TRBD1 as D (6 bases). Looked up from germline, CDR1 is MDHEN and CDR2 is SYDVKM. The CDR3 length is 15 residues. Trimming shortened V by 5 bases and J by 0 bases, and 11 bases separated the two germline ends. In DNA form, the CDR3 reads TGTGCCAGCAGTCTACAGGGTTATAGCAATCAGCCCCAGCATTTT. This gives the protein CASSLQGYSNQPQHF.

CDR3 protein: CASSGQQMNTEAFF. DNA for the CDR3: TGTGCCAGCAGCGGACAGCAGATGAACACTGAAGCTTTCTTT. The chain links TRBV7-9 to TRBJ1-1; D is perhaps TRBD1 (6 bases). In germline, CDR1 is SEHNR, CDR2 FQNEAQ (reference sequence). CDR3 size: 14 residues. Trimming shortened V by 5 bases and J by 0 bases, and 10 bases separated the two germline ends.

The chain employs TRBV6-1 and TRBJ2-1; TRBD2 might be the D (5 bases). This CDR3 spans 14 amino acids. Germline-derived CDR1 and CDR2 are MNHNS and SASEGT. V lost 4 bases and J lost 5, with 12 bases in between. Written as DNA, the CDR3 is TGTGCCAGCAGTGTCCAAATAGCGAACAATGAGCAGTTCTTC. This gives the protein CASSVQIANNEQFF.

Turning to this clone: Other DNA sequences in the sample encode the same CDR3. The chain combines TRBV7-9 with TRBJ1-1, with D unresolved. V was shortened by 5 bases and J by 1 base, with 5 bases between the two germline ends. Germline V gene lookup returns CDR1 SEHNR and CDR2 FQNEAQ (reference sequence). There are 12 residues in the CDR3. The CDR3 bases are TGTGCCAGCAGCCGCGGGAACACTGAAGCTTTCTTT. Translation: CASSRGNTEAFF.

This clone occurred a few times. The chain combines TRBV29-1 with TRBJ2-3; 14 positions match TRBD2. Germline CDR1 is SQVTM and CDR2 is ANQGSEA. CDR3 size: 20 residues. J gave up 0 bases and V 0 bases, and 11 bases lay outside the gene matches. The CDR3 here is CSVEDRTSGRSALSTDTQYF. The CDR3 DNA reads TGCAGCGTTGAAGACCGGACTAGCGGGAGGTCCGCCCTTAGCACAGATACGCAGTATTTT.

This clone was seen once. The J gene is TRBJ2-4, the V gene TRBV5-1, with 9 bases fitting TRBD1. CDR1 and CDR2 from the germline V gene are SGHRS and YFSETQ. CDR3 length: 17 residues. Trimming removed 2 bases from V and 0 bases from J; junction bases left unmatched: 6. CDR3 bases: TGCGCCAGCAGCTTCCCTGGACAGGGGCTAGCCAAAAACATTCAGTACTTC. Translation: CASSFPGQGLAKNIQYF.

This sequence joins TRBV10-3 and TRBJ2-7, with 7 positions matching TRBD2. Germline assignment: CDR1 ENHRY and CDR2 SYGVKD. CDR3 length: 17 residues. V trimming: 5 bases; J trimming: 2 bases; junction bases outside the gene matches: 15. The CDR3 DNA follows: TGTGCCATCAGTCCCTGGGGGGGTACAGGCGAAACCTACGAGCAGTACTTC. Amino acids: CAISPWGGTGETYEQYF.

V gene TRBV18 combines with J gene TRBJ2-3; D gene uncertain. V lost 4 bases and J lost 0, with 11 bases in between. The CDR3 length is 15 residues. Germline V CDR1 and CDR2: KGHSH, LQKENI. CDR3 amino acids: CASSRITSSTDTQYF. The DNA of the CDR3 is TGTGCCAGCTCACGAATCACATCGAGCACAGATACGCAGTATTTT.

The table lists this clone with a few counts. Here the CDR3 reads CATPSGGSGELFF. The CDR3, as DNA: TGTGCCACTCCTAGCGGAGGGAGCGGGGAGCTGTTTTTT. The chain uses TRBV30 and TRBJ2-2; TRBD2 aligns across 7 bases. The CDR3 runs 13 residues. Germline loops: CDR1 GTSNPN, CDR2 SVGIG (reference sequence). Trimming took 8 bases from V and 7 from J; bases not matched to a gene: 10.

The V and J genes are TRBV5-4 and TRBJ2-7; no definite D call. Germline V gene data show CDR1 as SGHNT and CDR2 as YYREEE (reference sequence). Deletions cut 0 bases from V and 5 bases from J, with 9 bases between. This CDR3 is 13 amino acids long. CDR3 region: CASSLGGTDEQYF. CDR3 coding DNA: TGTGCCAGCAGCTTGGGAGGTACCGACGAGCAGTACTTC.

The V gene is TRBV5-4, the J gene TRBJ2-5; D is unclear. The CDR3 has 13 amino acids. With 2 bases removed from V and 2 bases from J, the gap between germline ends came to 7 bases. From germline, CDR1 is SGHNT and CDR2 YYREEE (reference sequence). CDR3 sequence: CASSLTEQETQYF. DNA for the CDR3: TGTGCCAGCAGCTTAACAGAGCAAGAGACCCAGTACTTC.

This clone showed up just a few times. The chain joins TRBV29-1 to TRBJ2-1, with D maybe TRBD2 (6 bases). Deletions cut 7 bases from V and 4 bases from J, with 17 bases between. The germline V gene has CDR1 SQVTM and CDR2 ANQGSEA. This CDR3 spans 14 amino acids. CDR3 nucleotides: TGCAGCGGGTGCGGGGACTGTCAGTACAATGAGCAGTTCTTC. This codes for CSGCGDCQYNEQFF.

This clone has only a few counts. This rearrangement joins TRBV23-1 to TRBJ1-5; TRBD1 might be the D (5 bases). TRBV23-1 is designated an ORF whose function remains uncertain. CDR3 length equals 15 residues. V lost 0 bases and J lost 6, with 12 bases in between. The CDR3 DNA follows: TGCGCCAGCAGTCAATCGTCGGGGGTTCGTCAGCCCCAGCATTTT. This gives the protein CASSQSSGVRQPQHF.

This clone showed up just a few times. The V call is TRBV5-4, the J call TRBJ2-2; 10 positions match TRBD1. Germline-derived CDR1 and CDR2 are SGHNT and YYREEE (reference sequence). Losses at the gene ends were 4 bases for V and 4 bases for J; bases not matched to a gene: 7. CDR3 length equals 16 residues. The CDR3 nucleotides are TGTGCCAGCAGCCAACCGGGACAGGGGTTCACCGGGGAGCTGTTTTTT. It specifies CASSQPGQGFTGELFF.

The chain combines TRBV28 with TRBJ2-7, with TRBD2 matching over 10 bases. The V gene end was trimmed by 8 bases and the J gene end by 3 bases; junction bases not matched to a gene: 4. This CDR3 has 13 residues. The germline V gene has CDR1 MDHEN and CDR2 SYDVKM. The CDR3 region is CASGTSVYYEQYF. The CDR3 DNA reads TGTGCCAGCGGGACTAGCGTTTACTACGAGCAGTACTTC.

The V call is TRBV21-1, the J call TRBJ2-3; TRBD1, as called in the table, went unchecked against the DNA. TRBV21-1 is noted as a pseudogene. The CDR3 spans 15 residues. The CDR3 here is CASSEEGGLGDTQYF. CDR3 sequence (DNA): TGTGCCAGCAGCGAGGAAGGGGGTCTTGGAGATACGCAGTATTTT.

The V and J genes are TRBV11-2 and TRBJ2-7; D possibly corresponds to TRBD2 (5 bases). Trimming removed 5 bases at V and 5 bases at J, with 16 bases between. CDR1 is SGHAT and CDR2 is FQNNGV in the germline V gene. This CDR3 comprises 14 residues. The DNA for the CDR3 is TGTGCCAGCAGCCTACGTCCGGGGATTGACGAGCAGTACTTC. It codes for CASSLRPGIDEQYF.

V is TRBV7-9 and J is TRBJ2-2, with D perhaps TRBD2 (5 bases). V was cut by 6 bases and J by 6 bases, with 20 bases left in between. Germline V gene data show CDR1 as SEHNR and CDR2 as FQNEAQ (reference sequence). The CDR3 totals 16 residues. The CDR3 nucleotides read TGTGCCAGCAGTCTGACGGACTCTCTGGGAGCCGGGGAGCTGTTTTTT. Amino acids: CASSLTDSLGAGELFF.

The V gene is TRBV28, the J gene TRBJ2-5; D remains unclear. Germline V gene lookup returns CDR1 MDHEN and CDR2 SYDVKM. The CDR3 has 12 residues. With 5 bases removed from V and 2 bases from J, the gap between germline ends came to 6 bases. CDR3 region: CASSIVQETQYF. The CDR3 DNA reads as TGTGCCAGCAGTATAGTTCAAGAGACCCAGTACTTC. The entire variable domain, with the rest obtained from reference TRBV28 and TRBJ2-5, is as follows: DVKVTQSSRYLVKRTGEKVFLECVQDMDHENMFWYRQDPGLGLRLIYFSYDVKMKEKGDIPEGYSVSREKKERFSLILESASTNQTSMYLCASSIVQETQYFGPGTRLLVL.